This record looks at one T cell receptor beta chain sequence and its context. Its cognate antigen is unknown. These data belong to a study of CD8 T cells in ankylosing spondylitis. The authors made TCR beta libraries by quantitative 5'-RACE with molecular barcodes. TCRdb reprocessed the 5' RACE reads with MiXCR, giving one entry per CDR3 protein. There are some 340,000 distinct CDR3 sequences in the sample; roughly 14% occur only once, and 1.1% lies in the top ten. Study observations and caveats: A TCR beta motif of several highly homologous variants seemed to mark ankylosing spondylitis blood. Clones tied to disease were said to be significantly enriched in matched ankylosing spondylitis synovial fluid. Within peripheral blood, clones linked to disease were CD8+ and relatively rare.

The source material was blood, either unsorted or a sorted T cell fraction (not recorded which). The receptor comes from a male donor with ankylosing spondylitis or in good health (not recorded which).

In nucleotides, the CDR3 is TGTGCCAGCAGCTTAGAGGGACAGGGTGGCTCACCCCTCCACTTT. Amino acid sequence: CASSLEGQGGSPLHF. This sequence joins TRBV7-2 and TRBJ1-6; 9 bases are a match to TRBD1. CDR1 and CDR2 from the germline V gene are SGHTA and FQGNSA. The CDR3 loop spans 15 amino acids. V lost 1 base, J lost 10 bases, and 5 bases stayed unmatched.